These T cell receptor beta chains were read from a single sample in a study of Ad26.COV2.S vaccination and SARS-CoV-2 variants. The protocol was immunoSEQ multiplex PCR, while the TCRdb copy is restricted to in-frame clones and leaves out a portion. The table includes roughly 150,000 clones, roughly 90% detected once. The sample in question was peripheral blood, obtained after recovery from COVID-19. The receptors stem from a human donor who had recovered from COVID-19. Both conserved end residues are part of each CDR3. Each record gives: J gene, D gene, clone size, V gene, CDR3 DNA, CDR3 protein. D genes are given only for firm matches. Expanded clones are given a class, and other clones once, few, many or no size at all.

j_call: TRBJ1-5; d_call: TRBD1; clone_size: -; v_call: TRBV19; cdr3_nt: TGTGCCAGTAGCGGGGACAGGGATCAGCCCCAGCATTTT; cdr3_aa: CASSGDRDQPQHF
j_call: TRBJ2-3; d_call: -; clone_size: -; v_call: TRBV3-1/TRBV3-2; cdr3_nt: TGTGCCAGCAGCCTACTTCGTCGGGGCGCGGCAGATACGCAGTATTTT; cdr3_aa: CASSLLRRGAADTQYF
j_call: TRBJ2-7; d_call: -; clone_size: -; v_call: TRBV11-2; cdr3_nt: TGTGCCAGCAGCCCCCCCGGGGCGGGAATCTACGAGCAGTACTTC; cdr3_aa: CASSPPGAGIYEQYF
j_call: TRBJ2-2; d_call: -; clone_size: -; v_call: TRBV19; cdr3_nt: TGTGCCAGTATGCAAACCGGGGAGCTGTTTTTT; cdr3_aa: CASMQTGELFF
j_call: TRBJ1-5; d_call: -; clone_size: -; v_call: TRBV6-1; cdr3_nt: TGTGCCAGCAGTGAATTACAGGGAAGCAATCAGCCCCAGCATTTT; cdr3_aa: CASSELQGSNQPQHF
j_call: TRBJ1-2; d_call: -; clone_size: -; v_call: TRBV6-1; cdr3_nt: TGTGCCAGCAGTGACCCTCCTAATCCGGAAGCCACAGGTCATTTCACCTTC; cdr3_aa: CASSDPPNPEATGHFTF
j_call: TRBJ2-7; d_call: -; clone_size: -; v_call: TRBV6-5; cdr3_nt: TGTGCCAGCAGGACTATGACGGGCCTCTCCTACGAGCAGTACTTC; cdr3_aa: CASRTMTGLSYEQYF
j_call: TRBJ1-6; d_call: TRBD1; clone_size: once; v_call: TRBV28; cdr3_nt: TGTGCCAACCGCGGACAGGAGAATTCACCCCTCCACTTT; cdr3_aa: CANRGQENSPLHF
j_call: TRBJ2-3; d_call: -; clone_size: -; v_call: TRBV25-1; cdr3_nt: TGTGCCAGCAGTACCTCAGGGGTCCCCGCAGATACGCAGTATTTT; cdr3_aa: CASSTSGVPADTQYF
j_call: TRBJ1-4; d_call: -; clone_size: -; v_call: TRBV28; cdr3_nt: TGTGCCAGCAGTTGGGGACACGGAGAGTATGAAAAACTGTTTTTT; cdr3_aa: CASSWGHGEYEKLFF
j_call: TRBJ1-1; d_call: -; clone_size: -; v_call: TRBV24-1; cdr3_nt: TGTGCCACCAGTGATAGTAGACACAGTGATGAAGCTTTCTTT; cdr3_aa: CATSDSRHSDEAFF
j_call: TRBJ2-1; d_call: TRBD1; clone_size: -; v_call: TRBV13; cdr3_nt: TGTGCCAGCAGCCCGGATCGACAGGGGATCTCCCATTTCTCTTACAATGAGCAGTTCTTC; cdr3_aa: CASSPDRQGISHFSYNEQFF
j_call: TRBJ2-2; d_call: TRBD1; clone_size: -; v_call: TRBV12-5; cdr3_nt: TGTGCTAGTGGTTTGAATAAGGGGACAGGGCGTGCGGGGGAGCTGTTTTTT; cdr3_aa: CASGLNKGTGRAGELFF
j_call: TRBJ1-2; d_call: TRBD1; clone_size: -; v_call: TRBV28; cdr3_nt: TGTGCCAGCAGCCCCGGGACAGATAGACGCTACACCTTC; cdr3_aa: CASSPGTDRRYTF
j_call: TRBJ2-7; d_call: TRBD1; clone_size: -; v_call: TRBV7-2; cdr3_nt: TGTGCCAGCAGCTTAGGGACAGGGGTCTACGAGCAGTACTTC; cdr3_aa: CASSLGTGVYEQYF
j_call: TRBJ1-1; d_call: -; clone_size: -; v_call: TRBV3-1/TRBV3-2; cdr3_nt: TGTGCCAGCAGCCTAGGGGTGGGAGTCACTGAAGCTTTCTTT; cdr3_aa: CASSLGVGVTEAFF
j_call: TRBJ2-6; d_call: TRBD1; clone_size: -; v_call: TRBV18; cdr3_nt: TGTGCCAGCTCACCCAATCTTGTGACCGGGACAGCCTCCTCTGGGGCCAACGTCCTGACTTTC; cdr3_aa: CASSPNLVTGTASSGANVLTF
j_call: TRBJ2-2; d_call: TRBD2; clone_size: -; v_call: TRBV5-4; cdr3_nt: TGTGCCAGCAGCCGGACTAGCGGGGAGACCGGGGAGCTGTTTTTT; cdr3_aa: CASSRTSGETGELFF
j_call: TRBJ2-1; d_call: TRBD1; clone_size: once; v_call: TRBV11-2; cdr3_nt: TGTGCCAGCAGCCGGGACAGGGGAAAACACAATGAGCAGTTCTTC; cdr3_aa: CASSRDRGKHNEQFF
j_call: TRBJ2-3; d_call: -; clone_size: -; v_call: TRBV20-1; cdr3_nt: TGCAGTGCTAGTTTCGGGCTGGACCTCACAGATACGCAGTATTTT; cdr3_aa: CSASFGLDLTDTQYF
j_call: TRBJ2-2; d_call: -; clone_size: -; v_call: TRBV7-2; cdr3_nt: TGTGCCAGCAGCTTATGGCCGGGGGCGGGCACCGGGGAGCTGTTTTTT; cdr3_aa: CASSLWPGAGTGELFF
j_call: TRBJ2-5; d_call: TRBD2; clone_size: -; v_call: TRBV18; cdr3_nt: TGTGCCAGCTCACCTGGGACTAGCCAAGAGACCCAGTACTTC; cdr3_aa: CASSPGTSQETQYF
j_call: TRBJ1-1; d_call: -; clone_size: -; v_call: TRBV11-2; cdr3_nt: TGTGCCAGCAGCTTAACACGGACGACAGATGAAGCTTTCTTT; cdr3_aa: CASSLTRTTDEAFF
j_call: TRBJ1-2; d_call: -; clone_size: -; v_call: TRBV2; cdr3_nt: TGTGCCACTCCGGACAAACAGCTTTCCTATGGCTACACCTTC; cdr3_aa: CATPDKQLSYGYTF
j_call: TRBJ2-7; d_call: -; clone_size: -; v_call: TRBV28; cdr3_nt: TGTGCCAGCAGTTTTCTGGAACTCTCCTACGAGCAGTACTTC; cdr3_aa: CASSFLELSYEQYF
j_call: TRBJ1-2; d_call: -; clone_size: -; v_call: TRBV4-3; cdr3_nt: TGCGCCAGCAGCCAAGTTAACGCAGGGACCAGTGGCTACACCTTC; cdr3_aa: CASSQVNAGTSGYTF